The 22 T cell receptor beta chains below were found in one sample sequenced in a study of shared clonotypes between healthy human individuals. Positively selected for CCR7, the CD45RO-negative cells used as naive CD8 cells excluded terminally differentiated effector memory CD45RA+ cells. The method was immunoSEQ multiplex PCR; TCRdb's version includes in-frame clones alone and lacks a portion of them. The repertoire holds fewer than 800,000 clones, with 90% to 95% as singletons. The material sequenced was naive CD8+ T cells sorted from blood. All receptors come from a man under 40 in good health.

This chain links TRBV7-9 with TRBJ2-7; D is uncertain. The germline V and J ends were trimmed by 3 bases and 6 bases, with 15 bases remaining between them. The germline CDR1 and CDR2 sequences are SEHNR and FQNEAQ (reference sequence). The CDR3 length is 14 residues. The CDR3 sequence: CASSLGYRLGEQYF. The DNA of the CDR3 is TGTGCCAGCAGCTTGGGATATAGGTTGGGCGAGCAGTACTTC. Filled out from reference TRBV7-9 and TRBJ2-7, the complete variable domain reads DTGVSQNPRHKITKRGQNVTFRCDPISEHNRLYWYRQTLGQGPEFLTYFQNEAQLEKSRLLSDRFSAERPKGSFSTLEIQRTEQGDSAMYLCASSLGYRLGEQYFGPGTRLTVT.

V is TRBV10-2 and J is TRBJ2-1, with D maybe TRBD2 (6 bases). Germline loops: CDR1 WSHSY, CDR2 SAAADI. The CDR3 runs 16 residues. Trimming took 5 bases from V and 3 from J, leaving 17 bases between them. This CDR3 is CASSPHRDLSYNEQFF. CDR3 coding DNA: TGCGCCAGCAGTCCCCACCGGGACTTGAGCTACAATGAGCAGTTCTTC.

For the CDR3, the DNA is TGTGCCAGCAGCTTAGATTTAGGACTCTTCCAAGAGACCCAGTACTTC. Protein product: CASSLDLGLFQETQYF. This chain joins TRBV11-2 and TRBJ2-5; maybe TRBD2 (5 bases). Trimming stripped 0 bases from V and 1 base from J, with 12 bases between. Germline CDR1 and CDR2: SGHAT and FQNNGV. The CDR3 totals 16 residues.

The table lists this clone with a count of one. The rearrangement uses TRBV5-4 and TRBJ1-1; D is unclear. The CDR3 loop spans 13 amino acids. V dropped 3 bases and J dropped 6 bases, with 12 bases sitting between them. CDR1 and CDR2 from the germline V gene are SGHNT and YYREEE (reference sequence). In DNA, the CDR3 is TGTGCCAGCAGCTCCGAGGCTATCGCTGAAGCTTTCTTT. Protein: CASSSEAIAEAFF. Looking up the rest from reference TRBV5-4 and TRBJ1-1 gives the full variable domain: ETGVTQSPTHLIKTRGQQVTLRCSSQSGHNTVSWYQQALGQGPQFIFQYYREEENGRGNFPPRFSGLQFPNYSSELNVNALELDDSALYLCASSSEAIAEAFFGQGTRLTVV.

The rearrangement uses TRBV27 and TRBJ2-4; tentative D call: TRBD2 (6 bases). Between the trimmed V and J ends, which lost 5 bases and 7 bases, there was a span of 18 bases. CDR3 length: 15 amino acids. In germline, CDR1 is MNHEY, CDR2 SMNVEV (reference sequence). The CDR3 reads CASSPRTNFYNIQYF. As DNA, the CDR3 is TGTGCCAGCAGTCCGCGGACTAATTTCTACAACATTCAGTACTTC.

The chain links TRBV4-3 to TRBJ1-4; D is perhaps TRBD1 (5 bases). CDR1 and CDR2 (germline): LGHNA, YSLEER. Trimming took off 0 bases at V and 2 bases at J, with 10 bases between the two ends. This CDR3 region has 16 residues. The CDR3 here is CASSQDGQGTNEKLFF. The CDR3 nucleotides read TGCGCCAGCAGCCAAGATGGGCAGGGTACTAATGAAAAACTGTTTTTT.

The genes are TRBV5-4 and TRBJ2-2, with D uncertain. Germline loops: CDR1 SGHNT, CDR2 YYREEE (reference sequence). This CDR3 has 16 residues. Trimming cost V 0 bases and J 0 bases, with 9 bases left between them. Written as DNA, the CDR3 is TGTGCCAGCAGCTTGGTGAGTTTCGCGAACACCGGGGAGCTGTTTTTT. This sequence encodes CASSLVSFANTGELFF. The full variable domain, completed using reference TRBV5-4 and TRBJ2-2, is ETGVTQSPTHLIKTRGQQVTLRCSSQSGHNTVSWYQQALGQGPQFIFQYYREEENGRGNFPPRFSGLQFPNYSSELNVNALELDDSALYLCASSLVSFANTGELFFGEGSRLTVL.

The V gene is TRBV27, the J gene TRBJ2-1, with 7 bases lining up with TRBD2. This CDR3 region has 13 residues. CDR1 is MNHEY and CDR2 is SMNVEV in the germline V gene (reference sequence). J was trimmed by 8 bases and V by 5 bases; bases with no gene match: 6. The CDR3 reads CASSPSGGDEQFF. CDR3 nucleotide sequence: TGTGCCAGCAGTCCCTCGGGGGGAGATGAGCAGTTCTTC.

This clone has just one count. The chain combines TRBV13 with TRBJ2-1, with TRBD2 matching over 14 bases. This CDR3 is built from 16 residues. The germline CDR1 and CDR2 sequences are PRHDT and FYEKMQ (reference sequence). V shed 4 bases and J 8 bases; nucleotides not matched to a gene: 7. The CDR3 sequence: CASSSQGLAGVHEQFF. The CDR3 DNA is TGTGCCAGCAGCTCCCAGGGACTAGCGGGAGTTCATGAGCAGTTCTTC.

Note on this clone: This sample also contains other DNA sequences that code for the same CDR3. The J gene is TRBJ2-7, the V gene TRBV6-5; D is ambiguous. CDR1 and CDR2 (germline): MNHEY, SVGAGI. The CDR3 consists of 12 residues. V lost 2 bases and J lost 4, with 6 bases in between. CDR3 DNA: TGTGCCAGCAGTTACGACGATTACGAGCAGTACTTC. Protein: CASSYDDYEQYF.

The chain carries TRBV7-9 and TRBJ2-7; maybe TRBD1 (7 bases). Looked up from germline, CDR1 is SEHNR and CDR2 is FQNEAQ (reference sequence). V lost 1 base to trimming and J lost 1 base, with 11 bases between them. The CDR3 has 15 residues. The CDR3 region has the DNA TGTGCCAGCAGCTTAGTTGCAGGGGGGTCCTACGAGCAGTACTTC. This translates into CASSLVAGGSYEQYF.

The rearrangement uses TRBV11-2 and TRBJ1-1, with a tentative D call TRBD1 (5 bases). Trimming removed 3 bases at V and 7 bases at J, with 24 bases between. The CDR3 has 17 amino acids. The germline gives CDR1 SGHAT, CDR2 FQNNGV. This CDR3 is CASSLLHAPGPTFEAFF. The CDR3 coding sequence is TGTGCCAGCAGCTTGCTTCACGCCCCGGGACCGACGTTTGAAGCTTTCTTT.

This CDR3 is CASSLRGPSSYEQYF. The CDR3 DNA follows: TGTGCCAGCAGCTTGCGCGGCCCTAGCTCCTACGAGCAGTACTTC. This chain connects TRBV5-8 to TRBJ2-7; D gene unclear. V was trimmed by 1 base and J by 0 bases, leaving 11 bases between them. This CDR3 spans 15 amino acids. Germline CDR1 SGHTS, CDR2 YDEGEE. The full variable domain, its missing parts supplied by reference TRBV5-8 and TRBJ2-7, is EAGVTQSPTHLIKTRGQQATLRCSPISGHTSVYWYQQALGLGLQFLLWYDEGEERNRGNFPPRFSGRQFPNYSSELNVNALELEDSALYLCASSLRGPSSYEQYFGPGTRLTVT.

The CDR3 nucleotides read TGCGCCAGCAGCGAGGGGACAGTTGCCTCCTACAATGAGCAGTTCTTC. Protein: CASSEGTVASYNEQFF. The V gene is TRBV10-2, the J gene TRBJ2-1, with TRBD1 identical over 7 bases. The CDR3 is 16 residues long. Germline V CDR1 and CDR2: WSHSY, SAAADI. With 6 bases clipped from V and 0 bases from J, the junction kept 8 bases outside the gene matches.

The chain couples TRBV6-1 to TRBJ1-2; 11 bases line up with TRBD1. The germline CDR1 and CDR2 sequences are MNHNS and SASEGT. J lost 6 bases, V lost 8 bases, and 11 bases had no gene match. This CDR3 comprises 15 residues. This CDR3 reads CASVTGTGGLDGYTF. The CDR3 DNA reads TGTGCCAGCGTGACCGGGACAGGGGGTTTAGATGGCTACACCTTC.

The CDR3 DNA sequence: TGTGCCAGCAGTTCCAGCGGGTCGTACAATGAGCAGTTCTTC. Translation gives CASSSSGSYNEQFF. This chain joins TRBV6-5 and TRBJ2-1; weak D call: TRBD2 (6 bases). Trimming removed 4 bases at V and 4 bases at J, with 11 bases between. Germline CDR1 is MNHEY and CDR2 is SVGAGI. CDR3 size: 14 residues.

This clone turned up a few times. This sequence joins TRBV28 and TRBJ2-3; TRBD1 matches at 8 bases. The CDR3 has 15 amino acids. Trimming cost V 4 bases and J 4 bases; bases outside gene matches: 7. The germline V gene has CDR1 MDHEN and CDR2 SYDVKM. CDR3 loop: CASSSTGELPDTQYF. DNA of the CDR3: TGTGCCAGCAGTTCGACAGGGGAATTGCCAGATACGCAGTATTTT.

The gene calls are TRBV7-9 and TRBJ1-1; the D gene is possibly TRBD1 (5 bases). The CDR3 has 13 amino acids. Germline V lookup: CDR1 SEHNR, CDR2 FQNEAQ (reference sequence). Trimming pared 6 bases from V and 6 bases from J, leaving 14 bases between. CDR3: CASRVRESPEAFF. The DNA for the CDR3 is TGTGCCAGCAGGGTCAGGGAGTCGCCTGAAGCTTTCTTT. The complete variable domain, with remaining parts taken from reference TRBV7-9 and TRBJ1-1, reads DTGVSQNPRHKITKRGQNVTFRCDPISEHNRLYWYRQTLGQGPEFLTYFQNEAQLEKSRLLSDRFSAERPKGSFSTLEIQRTEQGDSAMYLCASRVRESPEAFFGQGTRLTVV.

The gene calls are TRBV4-1 and TRBJ2-7, with D maybe TRBD1 (6 bases). CDR1 MGHRA and CDR2 YSYEKL come from the germline V gene. The CDR3 is made up of 13 amino acids. The ends were cut back, 1 base at V and 7 bases at J, with 11 bases in the middle. The CDR3 reads CASSQGTAWEQYF. CDR3 bases: TGCGCCAGCAGCCAAGGGACAGCATGGGAGCAGTACTTC.

The V gene is TRBV29-1, the J gene TRBJ2-7, with a weak D call TRBD2 (7 bases). This CDR3 is built from 15 residues. V was pared by 4 bases and J by 7 bases, with 23 bases between. Per the germline V gene, CDR1 is SQVTM and CDR2 is ANQGSEA. CDR3 loop: CSVVFRASGGGEQYF. CDR3 DNA: TGCAGCGTTGTGTTTCGGGCTAGCGGAGGGGGAGAGCAGTACTTC.

A few counts support this clone. The chain links TRBV6-5 to TRBJ1-5; D ambiguous. Germline V gene sequence: CDR1 MNHEY, CDR2 SVGAGI. V was cut by 4 bases and J by 0 bases, with 7 bases left in between. The CDR3 totals 14 residues. In DNA form, the CDR3 reads TGTGCCAGCAGTTTATCGTATAGCAATCAGCCCCAGCATTTT. This sequence encodes CASSLSYSNQPQHF.

The V call is TRBV4-2, the J call TRBJ2-6, with 11 nucleotides matching TRBD2. Germline V gene data show CDR1 as LGHNA and CDR2 as YNFKEQ. The ends lost 0 bases at V and 2 bases at J; junction bases unmatched: 3. This CDR3 has 18 amino acids. The CDR3 sequence: CASSQDLAGGAGANVLTF. The CDR3 region has the DNA TGTGCCAGCAGCCAAGATCTAGCGGGAGGAGCTGGGGCCAACGTCCTGACTTTC.